The subject of this entry is one TCR beta chain. This entry comes from a study of cytomegalovirus exposure and HLA in healthy donors. The CDR3 spans 13 residues. The germline V and J ends were trimmed by 6 bases and 3 bases, with 12 bases remaining between them. Germline CDR1 MNHNS, CDR2 SASEGT. PCR primers comprised 60 Vbeta and 13 Jbeta primers. Sequenced by immunoSEQ multiplex PCR; TCRdb stores in-frame clones only, minus some. The repertoire consists of around 150,000 clones, with nearly 70% occurring once and the leading ten covering more than 9%. The sample taken for sequencing was PBMCs. This rearrangement joins TRBV6-1 to TRBJ2-7; maybe TRBD2 (5 bases). This TCR was sampled from a man aged 25 to 40 in good health and CMV-seropositive. CDR3 bases: TGTGCCAGCAGAGACACCGGGGACTACGAGCAGTACTTC. Its translation: CASRDTGDYEQYF.